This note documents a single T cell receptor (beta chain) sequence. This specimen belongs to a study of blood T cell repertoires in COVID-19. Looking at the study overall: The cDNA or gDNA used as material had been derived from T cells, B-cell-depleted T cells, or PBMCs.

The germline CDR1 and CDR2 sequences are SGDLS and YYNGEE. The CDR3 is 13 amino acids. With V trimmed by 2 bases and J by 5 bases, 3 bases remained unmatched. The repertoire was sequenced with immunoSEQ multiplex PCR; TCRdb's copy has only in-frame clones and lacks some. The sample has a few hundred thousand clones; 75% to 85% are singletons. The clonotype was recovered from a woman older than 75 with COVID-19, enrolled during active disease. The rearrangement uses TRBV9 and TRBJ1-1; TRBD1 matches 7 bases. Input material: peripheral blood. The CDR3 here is CASSVTGETEAFF. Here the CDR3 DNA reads TGTGCCAGCAGCGTCACAGGGGAGACTGAAGCTTTCTTT.